A single TCR beta chain is shown here with its context. This clonotype has a count of ten or more. Its antigen is currently not known. Nothing much larger sits one base from this clone, and base qualities are not available. Amplification of TCR beta CDR3 regions was carried out from RNA transcripts. The first round of RT-PCR for the TCR CDR3 was performed with the HTBI primer set and the Qiagen OneStep RT-PCR kit. The libraries were constructed in a second round of multiplex PCR and then size-selected and purified. The libraries were sequenced on an Illumina HiSeq2000 using paired-end 100 bp reads. The original methods were these. SOAPnuke was used to process the raw data, with reads discarded if the reads contained adapters or uncalled bases, had a mean Phred below 15, or lacked an exact constant-primer or identifier match. COPE v1.2.5 was used to merge high-quality paired reads, and clonotypes were defined as unique nucleotide sequences. Clonotypes were aligned to IMGT TRBV, TRBD and TRBJ reference segments using MiTCR v1.1. Only V-J combinations with frequency above 0.0001, covering 99% to 99.2% of repertoires, were analysed. A TCS score was defined as the ratio of F50 (clonal expansion) to E x V (chaos), with BLOSUM62-based TCRdist applied between CDR3 peptides within each V-J. Welch's t-statistics and random forest reduced roughly 500 V-J features to 10 to 15, which were used in a naive Bayes classifier (R e1071). The Morisita-Horn index was used to measure how similar the thyroid and blood repertoires were. TCRdb took the public reads, trimmed them with fastp at Q25, ran MiXCR for clone calling and kept in-frame beta chains. Rows merge per CDR3 protein into single entries with the most common DNA and genes. It is TCRdb's table, rather than the study itself, that gives the V and J calls and clone size. This sample gives approximately 870,000 distinct CDR3 sequences in total; about 38% of them show up just once. The top ten hold 7.5% to 9.5% of the sample.

The data stem from a study of T cells in Graves' hyperthyroidism and ophthalmopathy (dated by TCRdb to between 2017 and 2020). In terms of the full investigation: Peripheral blood was collected at initial diagnosis, before any treatment. Prospective prediction of ophthalmopathy was tested in an independent validation cohort of fewer than 20 hyperthyroidism patients and roughly 16 patients who later progressed to ophthalmopathy. The study also compared thyroid tissue and blood T-cell repertoires from about six Graves' hyperthyroidism patients. The 85 to 100 discovery patients were randomly split 7:3 into training and test sets. A discovery cohort of about a hundred patients, roughly 43 with Graves' ophthalmopathy and approximately 60 with stable Graves' hyperthyroidism, was used to find distinguishing TCR V-J signatures. The paper describes TCR Vbeta CDR3 sequencing of more than 120 peripheral blood samples, made up of some 42 ophthalmopathy patients, 70 to 75 hyperthyroidism patients and roughly 17 progressor patients. After sampling, hyperthyroidism patients received methimazole starting at 30 mg daily, and ophthalmopathy patients received high-dose intravenous methylprednisolone.

Trimming removed 4 bases from V and 4 bases from J, leaving 14 bases between the germline ends. The CDR3 holds 15 amino acids from the cysteine to the phenylalanine. Solely the CDR3 DNA is kept, with 45 bases framed from the first base. CDR1 and CDR2, per the germline V gene (reference sequence), are LNHNV and YYDKDF. Graves' hyperthyroidism was defined as stable when no progression to ophthalmopathy occurred over 18 months of follow-up. The hyperthyroidism patients were between 18 and 65 years old and newly diagnosed, with a disease duration of less than 2 months. Patients with uncontrolled infections, other autoimmune diseases, pregnancy or lactation were excluded. Diagnoses were established on the basis of clinical symptoms, serum thyroxine and TRAb, thyroid ultrasound, and orbital computed tomography. PBMCs were isolated from about 9.1 ml of fresh peripheral blood by Ficoll-Paque density gradient centrifugation. Total RNA was extracted using Trizol reagent, and RNA quality was assessed on an Agilent 2100 Bioanalyzer.

Beyond this particular receptor, the publication reports: Ophthalmopathy was separated from stable hyperthyroidism by a 13 V-J signature model, with around 90% sensitivity and roughly 84% specificity obtained in cross-validation and 80%/75% obtained in testing. No statistical method was used to set the sample size in advance, and investigators knew the group allocation. Most expanded thyroid clonotypes (frequency above 0.001) were also found in blood, which suggests that blood repertoires may mirror thyroid immune responses. In validation, the model predicted progression to ophthalmopathy a median of about 5.9 months before onset, with roughly 70% sensitivity and 72.22% specificity.

Source material: blood. This chain is built from TRBV15 and TRBJ1-5; the D gene is possibly TRBD1, with 5 bases matching. This receptor was obtained from a man younger than 30 with Graves' hyperthyroidism. The CDR3 region has the sequence CATSTSDKGNQPQHF. The nucleotides are TGTGCCACCAGCACCTCGGACAAGGGGAATCAGCCCCAGCATTTT. The variable domain in full, with residues beyond the CDR3 obtained from the reference TRBV15 and TRBJ1-5 genes, is DAMVIQNPRYQVTQFGKPVTLSCSQTLNHNVMYWYQQKSSQAPKLLFHYYDKDFNNEADTPDNFQSRRPNTSFCFLDIRSPGLGDTAMYLCATSTSDKGNQPQHFGDGTRLSIL.